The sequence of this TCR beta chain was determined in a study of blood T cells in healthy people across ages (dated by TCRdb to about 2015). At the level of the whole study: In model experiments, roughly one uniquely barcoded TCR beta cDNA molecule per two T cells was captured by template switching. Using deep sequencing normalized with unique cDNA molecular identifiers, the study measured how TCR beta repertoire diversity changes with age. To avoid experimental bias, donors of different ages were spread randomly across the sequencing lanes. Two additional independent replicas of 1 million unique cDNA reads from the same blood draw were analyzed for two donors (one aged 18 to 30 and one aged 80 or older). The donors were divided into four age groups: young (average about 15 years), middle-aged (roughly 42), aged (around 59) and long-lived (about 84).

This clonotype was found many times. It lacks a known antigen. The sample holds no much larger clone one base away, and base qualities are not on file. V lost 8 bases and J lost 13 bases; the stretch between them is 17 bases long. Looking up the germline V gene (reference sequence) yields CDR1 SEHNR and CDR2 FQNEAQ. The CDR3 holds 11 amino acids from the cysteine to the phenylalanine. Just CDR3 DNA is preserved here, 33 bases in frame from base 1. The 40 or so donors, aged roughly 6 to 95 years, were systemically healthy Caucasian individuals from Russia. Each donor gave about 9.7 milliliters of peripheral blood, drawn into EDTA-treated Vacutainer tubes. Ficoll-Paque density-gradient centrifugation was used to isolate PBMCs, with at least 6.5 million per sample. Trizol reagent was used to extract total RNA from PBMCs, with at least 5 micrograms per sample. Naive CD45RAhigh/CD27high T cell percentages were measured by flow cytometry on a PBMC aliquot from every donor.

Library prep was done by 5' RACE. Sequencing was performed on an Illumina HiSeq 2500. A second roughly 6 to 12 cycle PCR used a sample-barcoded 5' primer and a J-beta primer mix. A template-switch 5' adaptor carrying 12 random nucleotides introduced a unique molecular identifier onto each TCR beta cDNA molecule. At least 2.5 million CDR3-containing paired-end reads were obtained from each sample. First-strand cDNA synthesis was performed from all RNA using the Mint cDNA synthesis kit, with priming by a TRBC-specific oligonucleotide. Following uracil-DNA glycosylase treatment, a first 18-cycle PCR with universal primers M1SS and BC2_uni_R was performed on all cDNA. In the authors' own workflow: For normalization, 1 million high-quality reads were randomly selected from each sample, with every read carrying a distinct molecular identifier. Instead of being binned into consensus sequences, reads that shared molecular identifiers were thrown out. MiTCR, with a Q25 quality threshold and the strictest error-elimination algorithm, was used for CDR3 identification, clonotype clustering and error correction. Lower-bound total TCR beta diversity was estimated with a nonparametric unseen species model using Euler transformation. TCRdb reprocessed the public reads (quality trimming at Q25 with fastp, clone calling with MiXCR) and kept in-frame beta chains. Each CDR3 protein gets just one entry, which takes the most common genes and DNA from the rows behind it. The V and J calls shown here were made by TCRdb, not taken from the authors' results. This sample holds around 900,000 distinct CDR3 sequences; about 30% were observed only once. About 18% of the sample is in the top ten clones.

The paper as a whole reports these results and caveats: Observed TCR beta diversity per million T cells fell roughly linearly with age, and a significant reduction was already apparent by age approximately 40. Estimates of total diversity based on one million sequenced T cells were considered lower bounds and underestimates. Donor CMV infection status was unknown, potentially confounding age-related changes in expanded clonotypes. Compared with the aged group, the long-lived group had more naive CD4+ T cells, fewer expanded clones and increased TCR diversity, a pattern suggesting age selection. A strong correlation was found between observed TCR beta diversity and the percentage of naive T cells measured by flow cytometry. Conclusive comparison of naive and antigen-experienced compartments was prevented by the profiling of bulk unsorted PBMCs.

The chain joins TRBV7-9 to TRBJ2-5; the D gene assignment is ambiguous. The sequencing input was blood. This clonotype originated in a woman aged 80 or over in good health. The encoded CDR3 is CASQPEAALYF. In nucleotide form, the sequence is TGTGCCAGCCAACCAGAGGCAGCCTTGTACTTC. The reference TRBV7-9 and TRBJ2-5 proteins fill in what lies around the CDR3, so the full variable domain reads DTGVSQNPRHKITKRGQNVTFRCDPISEHNRLYWYRQTLGQGPEFLTYFQNEAQLEKSRLLSDRFSAERPKGSFSTLEIQRTEQGDSAMYLCASQPEAALYFGPGTRLLVL.